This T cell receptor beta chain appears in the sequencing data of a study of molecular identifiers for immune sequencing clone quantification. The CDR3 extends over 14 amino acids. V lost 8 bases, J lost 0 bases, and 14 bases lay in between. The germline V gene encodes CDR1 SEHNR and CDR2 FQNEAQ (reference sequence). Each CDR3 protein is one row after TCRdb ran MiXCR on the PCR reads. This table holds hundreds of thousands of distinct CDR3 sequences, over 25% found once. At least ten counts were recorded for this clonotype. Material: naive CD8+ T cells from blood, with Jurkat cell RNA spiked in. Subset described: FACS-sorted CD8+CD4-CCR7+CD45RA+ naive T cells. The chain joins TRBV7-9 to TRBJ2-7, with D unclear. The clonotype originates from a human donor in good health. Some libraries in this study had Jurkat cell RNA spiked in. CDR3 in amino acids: CASAPGPRSYEQYF. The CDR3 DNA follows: TGTGCCAGCGCCCCCGGGCCACGCTCCTACGAGCAGTACTTC.